This TCR beta chain was observed in a study of blood T cell repertoires in COVID-19. Study summary: The United States, Italy and Spain supplied acute and convalescent COVID-19 samples. T cells, B-cell-depleted T cells, or PBMCs supplied cDNA or gDNA.

V dropped 10 bases and J dropped 7 bases, with 14 bases sitting between them. Per germline, CDR1 SGHVS and CDR2 FQNEAQ. CDR3 length: 13 amino acids. Per the original methods: Reference gene primer amplification in the assay estimated nucleated cell counts. Here immunoSEQ multiplex PCR was the method, and the copy in TCRdb shows in-frame clones only, minus some. D and trimming come from the DNA, and the V and J calls and clone size come from that table. The sample carries tens of thousands of clones, around 92% recorded once. Source material: peripheral blood. The chain recombines TRBV7-8 with TRBJ1-6; D is possibly TRBD1 (5 bases). The source of this sequence is a woman aged 60-70 years with active COVID-19. The CDR3 nucleotides are TGTGCCACAGCAGGGAATCAGAATTCACCCCTCCACTTT. The encoded protein is CATAGNQNSPLHF.